The next 10 T cell receptor beta chains were all read from a single sample in a study of T cells in narcolepsy. Here immunoSEQ multiplex PCR was the method, and the copy in TCRdb shows in-frame clones only, minus some. The repertoire holds tens of thousands of clones, with 70% to 85% as singletons. The specimen sequenced was CD45RA- memory CD4+ T cells from PBMCs. These receptor sequences come from a human donor with narcolepsy.

This clone was detected a few times. Other DNA sequences in the same sample also yield this CDR3. The V call is TRBV5-1, the J call TRBJ2-2, with D possibly TRBD2 on 7 matching bases. CDR3 length: 17 residues. Deletions cut 0 bases from V and 2 bases from J, with 14 bases between. CDR1 is SGHRS and CDR2 is YFSETQ in the germline V gene. This CDR3 is CASSLAVTGGNTGELFF. CDR3 DNA sequence: TGCGCCAGCAGCTTGGCCGTGACGGGGGGCAACACCGGGGAGCTGTTTTTT.

In its sample, this clone was seen a few times. This chain uses TRBV28 with TRBJ1-1; D uncertain. CDR3 length: 12 amino acids. Trimming cost V 4 bases and J 8 bases, with 11 bases left between them. Germline V lookup: CDR1 MDHEN, CDR2 SYDVKM. The CDR3 coding sequence is TGTGCCAGCAGTTCCGAGCCGTCAGAAGCTTTCTTT. This codes for CASSSEPSEAFF.

The chain uses TRBV15 and TRBJ1-1; a weak D match, TRBD1 (6 bases). Germline CDR1 reads LNHNV; CDR2 reads YYDKDF (reference sequence). Trimming took 5 bases from V and 4 from J, leaving 17 bases between them. This CDR3 region has 15 residues. CDR3 in DNA: TGTGCCACCAGCGGGAATATCAGGGGTAGCACTGAAGCTTTCTTT. Translated, it gives CATSGNIRGSTEAFF.

The rearrangement links TRBV6-5 to TRBJ1-3; 8 nucleotides align to TRBD1. With 4 bases clipped from V and 0 bases from J, the junction kept 5 bases outside the gene matches. The CDR3 sequence is 16 residues long. CDR1 MNHEY and CDR2 SVGAGI come from the germline V gene. CDR3 nucleotide sequence: TGTGCCAGCAGTTTCAACAGGGGGAGCTCTGGAAACACCATATATTTT. It yields the protein CASSFNRGSSGNTIYF.

This clone was seen only once. The chain recombines TRBV18 with TRBJ1-1; 10 positions match TRBD1. The germline V gene encodes CDR1 KGHSH and CDR2 LQKENI. The ends lost 2 bases at V and 4 bases at J; junction bases unmatched: 4. CDR3 length equals 15 residues. The CDR3 loop reads CASSPTGTGATEAFF. CDR3 in DNA: TGTGCCAGCTCACCAACCGGGACAGGGGCCACTGAAGCTTTCTTT. The full variable domain, with the rest looked up from reference TRBV18 and TRBJ1-1, is NAGVMQNPRHLVRRRGQEARLRCSPMKGHSHVYWYRQLPEEGLKFMVYLQKENIIDESGMPKERFSAEFPKEGPSILRIQQVVRGDSAAYFCASSPTGTGATEAFFGQGTRLTVV.

The V gene is TRBV5-1, the J gene TRBJ2-1; D ambiguous. Per the germline V gene, CDR1 is SGHRS and CDR2 is YFSETQ. V gave up 2 bases and J gave up 5 bases, with 2 bases separating them. The CDR3 is made up of 11 amino acids. CDR3 in amino acids: CASSFHNEQFF. CDR3 nucleotides: TGCGCCAGCAGCTTCCACAATGAGCAGTTCTTC.

This clone was seen a handful of times. The junction and the germline gene differ at one end; a read error may be behind it. The chain employs TRBV7-7 and TRBJ2-2, with TRBD1 matching 12 bases. CDR3 length equals 15 residues. The germline gives CDR1 SSHAT, CDR2 FNYEAQ (reference sequence). The CDR3 DNA is TGTGCTAGCAGCTTAGGGACAGGGGGCTCCGGGGAGCTGTTTTTT. Its protein is CASSLGTGGSGELFF.

A few counts support this clone. The genes are TRBV7-7 and TRBJ2-5, with TRBD1 matching over 10 bases. Germline V gene lookup returns CDR1 SSHAT and CDR2 FNYEAQ (reference sequence). The CDR3 runs 12 residues. CDR3 coding DNA: TGTGCGGTGACAGGGGGCTACGAGACCCAGTACTTC. Residues: CAVTGGYETQYF.

J is TRBJ2-2 and V is TRBV18; D may correspond to TRBD1 or TRBD2 (5 bases each). This CDR3 contains 15 residues. V lost 1 base, J lost 0 bases, and 6 bases lay in between. From germline, CDR1 is KGHSH and CDR2 LQKENI. The CDR3 loop is CASSPLGANTGELFF. CDR3 in DNA: TGTGCCAGCTCACCACTGGGGGCGAACACCGGGGAGCTGTTTTTT.

The V and J genes are TRBV6-6 and TRBJ1-1; tentatively, D is TRBD1 (5 bases). CDR1 and CDR2 from the germline V gene are MNHNY and SVGAGI (reference sequence). The length of the CDR3 is 13 residues. V lost 4 bases and J 3 bases, leaving 9 bases between the germline ends. CDR3 region: CASSWDGDTEAFF. DNA of the CDR3: TGTGCCAGCAGTTGGGACGGGGACACTGAAGCTTTCTTT.